A single T cell receptor beta chain is shown here with its context. Its antigen remains unidentified. Within one base of it there is no much larger clone, and no base qualities were kept. These data belong to a study of cytomegalovirus exposure and HLA in healthy donors (dated by TCRdb to the late 2010s). Regarding the research as a whole: The roughly 700 repertoires of the first cohort and the 110 or so validation repertoires were produced on the same platform, according to a later analysis. To predict cytomegalovirus infection status, the study combined high-throughput TCR immunosequencing, statistical association of individual TCRs with disease status, and machine learning. In addition to the first cohort of 666 subjects, a separate validation cohort of 120 different subjects was used. The study was designed to test whether signatures of past pathogen exposure could be identified by cataloging public T cell receptors.

The library was made by the immunoSEQ multiplex PCR assay. The paper's processing steps were these. To diagnose cytomegalovirus status from the catalog of TCR beta chain sequences, a statistical classification framework was built. This is the immuneACCESS table as TCRdb keeps it, with only in-frame sequences that have V and J called. A part of the clones is gone; compared with another copy, unresolved V genes explain less than half, and the rest is unexplained. The V and J calls and clone size are taken from that table; D and trimming were inferred from the DNA. Across this sample there are about 110,000 clones, with about 90% seen only once. The ten largest clones capture about 2% of the sample. Results and caveats for the whole study, not just this receptor: A later analysis had no HLA typing for the validation cohort, so co-occurrence there was scored across all 120 or so repertoires. The classifier was reported to diagnose cytomegalovirus status with high specificity and sensitivity in both the original cohort and the validation cohort. It was suggested by the authors that the approach could potentially be generalized to other disease states and immunological phenotypes. In the study, approximately 160 TCR beta chains were listed as associated with cytomegalovirus. In vitro tests confirmed that a few of the cytomegalovirus-associated TCR beta chains recognize cytomegalovirus antigens. Most TCR sequences were seen in very few donors, while some public TCRs were found in many individuals. Subsequent analysis determined that TCRs grouped into clusters in the first cohort also showed a tendency toward co-occurrence across the 90 to 150 validation repertoires, and 94% of cluster scores exceeded 0.

Donors formed part of the validation cohort, which comprised 120 subjects and was distinct from the first cohort of under 800 subjects. The CDR3 goes from the cysteine to the phenylalanine over 14 residues. The DNA shown is the 42-base CDR3, in frame from base 1. Based on the germline V gene (reference sequence), the CDR1 and CDR2 sequences are GTSNPN and SVGIG. Trimming accounts for 3 bases at V and 6 bases at J, while the number of junction bases matched to no gene is 8. The receptor was isolated from a woman aged 18-30 years in good health and CMV-seronegative. The receptor chain draws on TRBV30 and TRBJ1-5, with 7 junctional bases fitting TRBD1. The material sequenced was PBMCs. The sequence in DNA is TGTGCCTGGAGGGAGACAGGGTCTCTTCAGCCCCAGCATTTT. This codes for CAWRETGSLQPQHF.